This TCR beta chain was profiled in a study of response to subunit inactivated influenza vaccine. TCRdb re-called the RT-PCR reads with MiXCR, one entry per CDR3 protein. The table has a few hundred thousand distinct CDR3 sequences, about 15% seen once. This clonotype was found many times. Sequencing was performed on PBMCs from blood, taken 11 to 12 days after vaccination. This receptor was obtained from a man aged 45-65 years who received an inactivated influenza vaccine.

CDR3 coding DNA: TGCGCCAGCAGCTCTCGAGGGGAGTTCTACAATGAGCAGTTCTTC. Translating it yields CASSSRGEFYNEQFF. The V call is TRBV5-1, the J call TRBJ2-1; perhaps D is TRBD1 or TRBD2 (5 bases each). V was clipped by 3 bases and J by 3 bases, with 13 bases between them. The germline CDR1 and CDR2 sequences are SGHRS and YFSETQ. The CDR3 spans 15 residues.